The 6 T cell receptor beta chains reported below all come from one sample, sequenced in a study of OX40 agonist ivuxolimab in advanced cancers. The method was immunoSEQ multiplex PCR; TCRdb's version includes in-frame clones alone and lacks a portion of them. Of around 46,000 clones in the sample, approximately 86% were seen once. The source was CD4+ or CD8+ T cells sorted from blood, collected in a trial of the OX40 agonist ivuxolimab. All receptors derive from an adult with an advanced solid tumor such as melanoma, head and neck, liver or kidney cancer.

This clone is medium-sized in the sample. V is TRBV6-5 and J is TRBJ1-1; D unclear. This CDR3 is built from 12 residues. The germline V gene has CDR1 MNHEY and CDR2 SVGAGI. The V and J ends lost 0 bases and 7 bases respectively, with 6 bases between them. The CDR3 loop is CASSYSGNEAFF. The CDR3 region has the DNA TGTGCCAGCAGTTACTCGGGGAATGAAGCTTTCTTT.

This rearrangement joins TRBV2 to TRBJ1-1, with a weak D call TRBD1 (6 bases). Germline CDR1 and CDR2: SNHLY and FYNNEI. CDR3 length: 12 residues. Trimming removed 11 bases from V and 4 bases from J, with 14 bases in between. Here the CDR3 DNA reads TGTGCCTGGATATGGGGGCCCACTGAAGCTTTCTTT. This translates into CAWIWGPTEAFF. Full variable domain (remainder filled in from reference TRBV2 and TRBJ1-1): EPEVTQTPSHQVTQMGQEVILRCVPISNHLYFYWYRQILGQKVEFLVSFYNNEISEKSEIFDDQFSVERPDGSNFTLKIRSTKLEDSAMYFCAWIWGPTEAFFGQGTRLTVV.

The J gene is TRBJ1-1, the V gene TRBV7-8; 9 bases are a match to TRBD1. The V segment lost 5 bases and the J segment 3 bases; nucleotides outside the gene matches: 10. Germline V gene lookup returns CDR1 SGHVS and CDR2 FQNEAQ. The CDR3 length is 16 residues. The CDR3 DNA sequence: TGTGCCAGCAGCACGCGACGGGACAGGGTGGACACTGAAGCTTTCTTT. Residues: CASSTRRDRVDTEAFF. Filled out from reference TRBV7-8 and TRBJ1-1, the complete variable domain reads GAGVSQSPRYKVAKRGQDVALRCDPISGHVSLFWYQQALGQGPEFLTYFQNEAQLDKSGLPSDRFFAERPEGSVSTLKIQRTQQEDSAVYLCASSTRRDRVDTEAFFGQGTRLTVV.

This sequence joins TRBV11-2 and TRBJ1-5; D is unclear. The CDR3 runs 15 residues. Trimming took 0 bases from V and 5 from J, leaving 11 bases between them. The V gene's germline CDR1 is SGHAT and CDR2 FQNNGV. CDR3 in amino acids: CASSLDARSHQPQHF. The DNA of the CDR3 is TGTGCCAGCAGCTTAGACGCGAGGTCCCATCAGCCCCAGCATTTT.

The J gene is TRBJ1-4, the V gene TRBV27; 8 positions match TRBD1. The CDR3 contains 17 residues. The germline gives CDR1 MNHEY, CDR2 SMNVEV (reference sequence). Unmatched junction bases numbered 15, after V lost 6 bases and J lost 6 bases. CDR3 coding DNA: TGTGCCAGCAGCCCCGGGACAGGTCCCAGGGGGGATGAAAAACTGTTTTTT. This codes for CASSPGTGPRGDEKLFF.

This chain connects TRBV11-3 to TRBJ2-7, with a weak D call TRBD1 (6 bases). This CDR3 contains 15 residues. V lost 2 bases and J lost 6, with 17 bases in between. Germline assignment: CDR1 SGHNT and CDR2 YENEEA. For the CDR3, the DNA is TGTGCCAGCAGCTTAATAGGGGGATTGACGGCCGAGCAGTACTTC. This encodes CASSLIGGLTAEQYF.